This T cell receptor (beta chain) was documented in a study of spatial heterogeneity in lung cancer. Study-level points and caveats: Expanded alpha and beta TCR counts within tumors tracked tumor mutation counts.

This sample's time point: sample taken at primary tumor resection. The cohort: under 80 early-stage, untreated non-small cell lung cancer patients. Unsorted whole RNA samples from tumor, nontumor lung or frozen PBMC were sequenced. TCRdb processed the 5' RACE reads anew with MiXCR; each CDR3 protein has one entry. Of 9,500 to 11,000 distinct CDR3 sequences in the sample, about 5.5% were seen once. This clonotype was picked up a small number of times. The antigen is unknown. The specimen was lung tumor tissue, collected at surgery. The receptor's source is a male donor with early-stage non-small cell lung cancer.

The CDR3 DNA follows: TGTGCCAGCAGCTTAGATCATAGGGACGAGCAGTACTTC. Residues: CASSLDHRDEQYF. The chain carries TRBV11-2 and TRBJ2-7; D gene unclear. Germline V gene lookup returns CDR1 SGHAT and CDR2 FQNNGV. Trimming removed 0 bases at V and 5 bases at J, with 8 bases between. The CDR3 spans 13 residues. Filled out from reference TRBV11-2 and TRBJ2-7, the complete variable domain reads EAGVAQSPRYKIIEKRQSVAFWCNPISGHATLYWYQQILGQGPKLLIQFQNNGVVDDSQLPKDRFSAERLKGVDSTLKIQPAKLEDSAVYLCASSLDHRDEQYFGPGTRLTVT.